The 10 T cell receptor beta chains below all came from one sample that was sequenced in a study of prognosis after radiotherapy for stage I lung cancer. Researchers used two-round multiplex PCR to amplify TCR beta CDR3 starting from genomic DNA. Each TRBV and TRBJ gene had its own primer in the first PCR round. TCRdb re-analysed the multiplex PCR reads in MiXCR, keeping a single row per CDR3 protein. The sample yields roughly 25,000 distinct CDR3 sequences, under 60% seen once. This material consisted of PBMCs, taken before or after stereotactic body radiation therapy (not recorded which). These receptors were obtained from a donor aged 50 or older with non-small cell lung cancer.

The rearrangement uses TRBV7-3 and TRBJ2-1; D not resolved. Per germline, CDR1 SGHTA and CDR2 FQGTGA. Trimming took off 1 base at V and 6 bases at J, with 22 bases between the two ends. The CDR3 sequence is 18 residues long. CDR3: CASSLNVNIPGKGNEQFF. CDR3 sequence (DNA): TGTGCCAGCAGCTTAAATGTGAATATTCCCGGTAAGGGCAATGAGCAGTTCTTC.

This clonotype appeared many times. A read error may produce the germline difference seen at one junction end. The chain is built from TRBV5-1 and TRBJ2-1; tentatively, D is TRBD2 (6 bases). The CDR3 consists of 13 residues. Germline V gene sequence: CDR1 SGHRS, CDR2 YFSETQ. The CDR3 nucleotides are TGCGCCAGCAGCTTTCGCGAGGGCACCCCCGGGGGCTTC. Encoded protein: CASSFREGTPGGF.

This chain joins TRBV15 and TRBJ2-1; D is unclear. The CDR3 loop spans 14 amino acids. Germline CDR1 reads LNHNV; CDR2 reads YYDKDF (reference sequence). Trimming removed 2 bases from V and 8 bases from J, with 13 bases in between. CDR3 in amino acids: CATSRSKGIDEQFF. DNA for the CDR3: TGTGCCACCAGCAGAAGTAAAGGGATCGATGAGCAGTTCTTC.

This chain joins TRBV28 and TRBJ2-7; no reliable D call. Trimming cost V 6 bases and J 0 bases, with 9 bases left between them. The germline CDR1 and CDR2 sequences are MDHEN and SYDVKM. The CDR3 loop spans 13 amino acids. CDR3 loop: CASSLGPSYEQYF. The CDR3 DNA is TGTGCCAGCAGCCTAGGGCCCTCCTACGAGCAGTACTTC. Based on the CDR3 plus reference TRBV28 and TRBJ2-7, the full variable domain is DVKVTQSSRYLVKRTGEKVFLECVQDMDHENMFWYRQDPGLGLRLIYFSYDVKMKEKGDIPEGYSVSREKKERFSLILESASTNQTSMYLCASSLGPSYEQYFGPGTRLTVT.

The chain employs TRBV5-1 and TRBJ1-2; D gene ambiguous. The CDR3 covers 16 residues. V shed 0 bases and J shed 3 bases, with 15 bases lying between them. Germline V gives CDR1 SGHRS, CDR2 YFSETQ. CDR3: CASSLGVDDSYYGYTF. DNA for the CDR3: TGCGCCAGCAGCTTGGGGGTGGACGACTCATACTATGGCTACACCTTC.

J is TRBJ2-6 and V is TRBV11-1; D is unresolved. The length of the CDR3 is 18 residues. Per the germline V gene, CDR1 is SGHAT and CDR2 is FQDESV (reference sequence). CDR3 nucleotides: TGTTTCAGCAGCCCCATTGAACAGTCTTTCTCTGGGGCCAACGTCCTGACTTTC. Translating gives CFSSPIEQSFSGANVLTF.

This sequence joins TRBV20-1 and TRBJ1-3; tentative D call: TRBD1 (5 bases). The V end was cut by 2 bases, the J end by 2 bases, with 16 bases between. The CDR3 loop spans 16 amino acids. CDR1 and CDR2 (germline): DFQATT, SNEGSKA (reference sequence). The CDR3 is CSARSGLAGAGNTIYF. For the CDR3, the DNA is TGCAGTGCTAGATCGGGACTAGCGGGAGCTGGAAACACCATATATTTT.

With regard to this clonotype: One junction end disagrees with the germline gene, perhaps due to a read error. This chain connects TRBV7-8 to TRBJ2-3, with 8 bases lining up with TRBD2. The germline V gene has CDR1 SGHVS and CDR2 FQNEAQ. This CDR3 is 17 amino acids long. The CDR3 region is CASSTQRGYRGKDTQYF. The CDR3 bases are TGTGCAAGCAGCACCCAGCGGGGGTACCGCGGCAAAGATACGCAGTATTTT.

The chain couples TRBV6-2 or TRBV6-3 to TRBJ2-7; D gene uncertain. The V and J ends lost 6 bases and 5 bases respectively, with 17 bases between them. CDR1 is MNHEY, CDR2 SVGEGT, per germline. This CDR3 contains 14 residues. CDR3 amino acids: CASSDPELSHEQYF. In DNA form, the CDR3 reads TGTGCCAGCAGCGATCCGGAACTTTCCCACGAGCAGTACTTC.

The V call is TRBV20-1, the J call TRBJ2-1; D is undetermined. The CDR3 runs 14 residues. V shed 2 bases and J shed 0 bases, with 8 bases lying between them. CDR1 DFQATT and CDR2 SNEGSKA come from the germline V gene (reference sequence). This chain's CDR3 is CSARLASSYNEQFF. CDR3 nucleotides: TGCAGTGCTAGACTCGCTAGCTCCTACAATGAGCAGTTCTTC.